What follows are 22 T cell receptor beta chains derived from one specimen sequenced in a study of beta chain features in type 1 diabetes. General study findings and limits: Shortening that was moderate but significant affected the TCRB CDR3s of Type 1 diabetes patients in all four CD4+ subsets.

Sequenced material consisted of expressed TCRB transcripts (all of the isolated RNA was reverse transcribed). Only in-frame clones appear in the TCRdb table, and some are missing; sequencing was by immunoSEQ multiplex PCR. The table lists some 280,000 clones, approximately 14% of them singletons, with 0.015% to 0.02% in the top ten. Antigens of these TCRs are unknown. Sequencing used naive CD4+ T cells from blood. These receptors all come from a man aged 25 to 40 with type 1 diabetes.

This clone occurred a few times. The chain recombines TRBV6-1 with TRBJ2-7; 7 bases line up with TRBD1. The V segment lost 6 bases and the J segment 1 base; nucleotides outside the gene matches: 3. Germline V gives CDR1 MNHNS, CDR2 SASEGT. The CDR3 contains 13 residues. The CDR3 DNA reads TGTGCCAGCAGGGCAGGGGGATCCTACGAGCAGTACTTC. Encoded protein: CASRAGGSYEQYF.

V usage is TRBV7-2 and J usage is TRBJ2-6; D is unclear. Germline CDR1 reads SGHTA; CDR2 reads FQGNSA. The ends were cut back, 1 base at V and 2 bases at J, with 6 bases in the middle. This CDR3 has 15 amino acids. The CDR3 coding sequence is TGTGCCAGCAGCTTAGTAATTACTGGGGCCAACGTCCTGACTTTC. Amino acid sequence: CASSLVITGANVLTF.

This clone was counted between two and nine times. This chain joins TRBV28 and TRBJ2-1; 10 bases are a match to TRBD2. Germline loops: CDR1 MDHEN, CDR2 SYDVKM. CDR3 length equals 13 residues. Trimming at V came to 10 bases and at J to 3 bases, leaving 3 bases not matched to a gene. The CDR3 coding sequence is TGTGCCACCGGGACTAGCGTCTACAATGAGCAGTTCTTC. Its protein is CATGTSVYNEQFF.

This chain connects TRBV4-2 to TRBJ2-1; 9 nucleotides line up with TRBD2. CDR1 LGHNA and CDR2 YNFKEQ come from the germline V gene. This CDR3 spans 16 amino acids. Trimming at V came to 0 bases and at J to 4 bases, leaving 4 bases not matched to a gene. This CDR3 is CASSQEVTSGYNEQFF. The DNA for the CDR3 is TGTGCCAGCAGCCAAGAGGTGACTAGCGGTTACAATGAGCAGTTCTTC.

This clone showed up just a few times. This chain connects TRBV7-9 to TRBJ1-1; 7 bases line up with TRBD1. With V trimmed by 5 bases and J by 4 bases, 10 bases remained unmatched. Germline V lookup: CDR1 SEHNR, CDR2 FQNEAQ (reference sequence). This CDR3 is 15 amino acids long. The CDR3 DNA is TGTGCCAGCAGCCGCAGGGGGGAGTCGGTCACTGAAGCTTTCTTT. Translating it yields CASSRRGESVTEAFF. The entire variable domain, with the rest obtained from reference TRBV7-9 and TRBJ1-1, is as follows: DTGVSQNPRHKITKRGQNVTFRCDPISEHNRLYWYRQTLGQGPEFLTYFQNEAQLEKSRLLSDRFSAERPKGSFSTLEIQRTEQGDSAMYLCASSRRGESVTEAFFGQGTRLTVV.

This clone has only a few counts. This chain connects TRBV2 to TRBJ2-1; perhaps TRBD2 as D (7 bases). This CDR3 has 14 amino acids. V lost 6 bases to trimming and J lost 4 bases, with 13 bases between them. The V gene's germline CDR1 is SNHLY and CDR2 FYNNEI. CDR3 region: CASRGRGLYNEQFF. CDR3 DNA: TGTGCCAGCAGGGGCAGGGGACTATACAATGAGCAGTTCTTC.

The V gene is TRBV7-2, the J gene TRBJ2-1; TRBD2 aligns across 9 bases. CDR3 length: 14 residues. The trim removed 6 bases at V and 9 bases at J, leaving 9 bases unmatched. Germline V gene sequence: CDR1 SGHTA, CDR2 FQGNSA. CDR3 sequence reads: CASSAIAGEGEQFF. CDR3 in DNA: TGTGCCAGCAGTGCCATAGCGGGAGAGGGTGAGCAGTTCTTC.

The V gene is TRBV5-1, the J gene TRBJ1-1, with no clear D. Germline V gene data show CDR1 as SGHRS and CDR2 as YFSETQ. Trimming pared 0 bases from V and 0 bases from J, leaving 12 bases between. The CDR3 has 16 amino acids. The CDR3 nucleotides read TGCGCCAGCAGCTTGGTGTCATTCACTCTGAACACTGAAGCTTTCTTT. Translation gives CASSLVSFTLNTEAFF.

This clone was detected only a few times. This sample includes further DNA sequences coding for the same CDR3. CDR3 amino acids: CASSLGQGRNEQYF. The DNA for the CDR3 is TGTGCCAGCAGCCTGGGACAGGGGCGGAACGAGCAGTACTTC. The chain employs TRBV28 and TRBJ2-7; 10 bases match TRBD1. CDR3 length equals 14 residues. V dropped 6 bases and J dropped 5; count of bases not matched to a gene: 7. CDR1 is MDHEN and CDR2 is SYDVKM in the germline V gene.

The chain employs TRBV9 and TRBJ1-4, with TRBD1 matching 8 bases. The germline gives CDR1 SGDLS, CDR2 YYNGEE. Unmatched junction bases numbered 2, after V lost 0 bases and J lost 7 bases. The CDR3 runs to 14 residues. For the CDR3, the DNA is TGTGCCAGCAGCGTAGGACAGGGGAGTGAAAAACTGTTTTTT. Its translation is CASSVGQGSEKLFF. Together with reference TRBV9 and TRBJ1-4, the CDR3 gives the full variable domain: DSGVTQTPKHLITATGQRVTLRCSPRSGDLSVYWYQQSLDQGLQFLIQYYNGEERAKGNILERFSAQQFPDLHSELNLSSLELGDSALYFCASSVGQGSEKLFFGSGTQLSVL.

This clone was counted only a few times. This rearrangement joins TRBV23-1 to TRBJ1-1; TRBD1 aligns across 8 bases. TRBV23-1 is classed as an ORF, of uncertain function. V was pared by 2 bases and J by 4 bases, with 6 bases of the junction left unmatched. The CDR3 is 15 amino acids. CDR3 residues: CASSQPPGGGTEAFF. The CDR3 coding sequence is TGCGCCAGCAGTCAACCTCCAGGGGGCGGCACTGAAGCTTTCTTT.

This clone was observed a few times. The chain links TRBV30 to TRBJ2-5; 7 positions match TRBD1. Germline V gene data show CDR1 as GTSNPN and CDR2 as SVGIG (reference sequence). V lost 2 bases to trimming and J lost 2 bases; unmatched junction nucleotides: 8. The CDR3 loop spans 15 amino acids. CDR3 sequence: CAWSLTGLTQETQYF. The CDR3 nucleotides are TGTGCCTGGAGTCTGACAGGGCTTACTCAAGAGACCCAGTACTTC.

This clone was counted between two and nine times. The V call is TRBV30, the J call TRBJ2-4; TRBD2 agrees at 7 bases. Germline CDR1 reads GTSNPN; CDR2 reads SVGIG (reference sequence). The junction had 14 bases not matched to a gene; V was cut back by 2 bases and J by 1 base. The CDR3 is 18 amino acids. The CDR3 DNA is TGTGCCTGGAGTCATCTCGAAGAGTGGGGGGGGGCCAAAAACATTCAGTACTTC. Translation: CAWSHLEEWGGAKNIQYF. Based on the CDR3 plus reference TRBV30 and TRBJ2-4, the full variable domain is SQTIHQWPATLVQPVGSPLSLECTVEGTSNPNLYWYRQAAGRGLQLLFYSVGIGQISSEVPQNLSASRPQDRQFILSSKKLLLSDSGFYLCAWSHLEEWGGAKNIQYFGAGTRLSVL.

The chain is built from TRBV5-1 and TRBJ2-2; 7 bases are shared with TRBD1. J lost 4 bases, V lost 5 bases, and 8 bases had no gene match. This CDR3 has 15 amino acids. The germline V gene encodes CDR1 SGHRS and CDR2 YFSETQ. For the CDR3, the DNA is TGCGCCAGCAGTTCAACAGGGGTGATCACCGGGGAGCTGTTTTTT. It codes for CASSSTGVITGELFF.

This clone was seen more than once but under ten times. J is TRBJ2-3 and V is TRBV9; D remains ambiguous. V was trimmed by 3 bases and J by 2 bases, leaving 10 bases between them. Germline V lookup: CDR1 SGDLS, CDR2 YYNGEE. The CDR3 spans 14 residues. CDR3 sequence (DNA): TGTGCCAGCAGCGCTACAGTTTACACAGATACGCAGTATTTT. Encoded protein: CASSATVYTDTQYF. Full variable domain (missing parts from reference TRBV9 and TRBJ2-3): DSGVTQTPKHLITATGQRVTLRCSPRSGDLSVYWYQQSLDQGLQFLIQYYNGEERAKGNILERFSAQQFPDLHSELNLSSLELGDSALYFCASSATVYTDTQYFGPGTRLTVL.

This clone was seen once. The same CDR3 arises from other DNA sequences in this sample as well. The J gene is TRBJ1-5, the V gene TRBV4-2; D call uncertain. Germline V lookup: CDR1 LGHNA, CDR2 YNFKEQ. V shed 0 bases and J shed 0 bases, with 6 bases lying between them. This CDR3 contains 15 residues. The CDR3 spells CASSQESYSNQPQHF. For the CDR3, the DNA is TGTGCCAGCAGCCAAGAGAGCTATAGCAATCAGCCCCAGCATTTT.

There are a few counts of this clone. The CDR3 region has the DNA TGTGCCAGCAGCTTGTGGAGACCAGCGGGAGGTGGGGAGACCCAGTACTTC. Protein: CASSLWRPAGGGETQYF. The chain couples TRBV5-6 to TRBJ2-5; 9 nucleotides align to TRBD2. With 1 base clipped from V and 5 bases from J, the junction kept 12 bases outside the gene matches. CDR3 length equals 17 residues. CDR1 and CDR2 from the germline V gene are SGHDT and YYEEEE.

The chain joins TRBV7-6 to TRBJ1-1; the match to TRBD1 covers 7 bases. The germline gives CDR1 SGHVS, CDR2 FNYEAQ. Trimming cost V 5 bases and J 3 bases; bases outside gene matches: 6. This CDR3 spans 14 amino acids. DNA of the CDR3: TGTGCCAGCAGCCGACTTGGGACAGACACTGAAGCTTTCTTT. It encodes CASSRLGTDTEAFF.

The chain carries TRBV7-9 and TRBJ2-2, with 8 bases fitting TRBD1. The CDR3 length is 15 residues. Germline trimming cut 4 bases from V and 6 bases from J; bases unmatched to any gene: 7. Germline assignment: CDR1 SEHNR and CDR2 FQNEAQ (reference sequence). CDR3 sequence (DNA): TGTGCCAGCAGCTCCGGACAGGGCAGGTCCGGGGAGCTGTTTTTT. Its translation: CASSSGQGRSGELFF.

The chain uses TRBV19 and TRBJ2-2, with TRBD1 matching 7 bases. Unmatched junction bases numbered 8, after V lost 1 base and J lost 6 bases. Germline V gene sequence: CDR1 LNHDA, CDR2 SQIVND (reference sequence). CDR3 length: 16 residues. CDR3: CASSIGTGVAAGELFF. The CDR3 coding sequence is TGTGCCAGTAGTATAGGTACAGGGGTTGCGGCCGGGGAGCTGTTTTTT.

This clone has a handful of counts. CDR3 sequence (DNA): TGTGCCTGGAGTAGACAGGGTGGCACTGAAGCTTTCTTT. Translating gives CAWSRQGGTEAFF. The chain has TRBV30 and TRBJ1-1; 7 bases align to TRBD1. Germline assignment: CDR1 GTSNPN and CDR2 SVGIG (reference sequence). J gave up 4 bases and V 2 bases, and 4 bases lay outside the gene matches. This CDR3 region has 13 residues. Complete variable domain (other parts from reference TRBV30 and TRBJ1-1): SQTIHQWPATLVQPVGSPLSLECTVEGTSNPNLYWYRQAAGRGLQLLFYSVGIGQISSEVPQNLSASRPQDRQFILSSKKLLLSDSGFYLCAWSRQGGTEAFFGQGTRLTVV.

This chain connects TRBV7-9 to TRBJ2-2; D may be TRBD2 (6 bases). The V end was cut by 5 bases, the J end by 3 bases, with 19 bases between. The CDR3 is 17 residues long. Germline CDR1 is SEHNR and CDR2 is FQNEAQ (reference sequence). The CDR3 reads CASSTRDSPPYTGELFF. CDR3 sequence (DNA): TGTGCCAGCAGCACACGGGACTCTCCACCGTACACCGGGGAGCTGTTTTTT.